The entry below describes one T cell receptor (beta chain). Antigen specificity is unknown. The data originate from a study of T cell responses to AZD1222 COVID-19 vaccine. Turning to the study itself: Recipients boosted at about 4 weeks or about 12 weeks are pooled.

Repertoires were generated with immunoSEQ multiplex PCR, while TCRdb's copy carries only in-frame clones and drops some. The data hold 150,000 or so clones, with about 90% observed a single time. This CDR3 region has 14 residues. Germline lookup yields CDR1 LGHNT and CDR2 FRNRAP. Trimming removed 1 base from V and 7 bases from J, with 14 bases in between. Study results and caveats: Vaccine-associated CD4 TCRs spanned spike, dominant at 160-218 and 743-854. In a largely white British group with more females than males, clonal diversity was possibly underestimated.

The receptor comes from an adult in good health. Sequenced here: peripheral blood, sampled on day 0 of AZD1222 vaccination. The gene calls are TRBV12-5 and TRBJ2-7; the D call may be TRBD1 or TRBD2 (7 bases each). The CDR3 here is CASGLGQGGREQYF. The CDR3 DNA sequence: TGTGCTAGTGGTTTGGGACAGGGAGGGAGGGAGCAGTACTTC.